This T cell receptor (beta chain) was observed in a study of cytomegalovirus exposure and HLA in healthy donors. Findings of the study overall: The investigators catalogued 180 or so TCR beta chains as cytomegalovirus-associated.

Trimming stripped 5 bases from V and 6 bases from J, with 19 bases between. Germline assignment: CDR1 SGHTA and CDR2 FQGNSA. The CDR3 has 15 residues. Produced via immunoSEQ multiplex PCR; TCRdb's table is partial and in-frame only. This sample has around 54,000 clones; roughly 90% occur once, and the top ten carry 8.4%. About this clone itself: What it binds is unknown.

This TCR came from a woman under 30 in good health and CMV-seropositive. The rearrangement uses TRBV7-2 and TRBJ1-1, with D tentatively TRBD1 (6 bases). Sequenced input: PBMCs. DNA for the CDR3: TGTGCCAGCAGCCCCGAACGGACAGCCACCGCTGAAGCTTTCTTT. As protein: CASSPERTATAEAFF. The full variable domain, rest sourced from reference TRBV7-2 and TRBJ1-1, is GAGVSQSPSNKVTEKGKDVELRCDPISGHTALYWYRQSLGQGLEFLIYFQGNSAPDKSGLPSDRFSAERTGGSVSTLTIQRTQQEDSAVYLCASSPERTATAEAFFGQGTRLTVV.